These 21 T cell receptor beta chains share one sample of origin, sequenced in a study of T-cell reconstitution after alpha-beta-depleted transplantation in children. Researchers prepared the TCRbeta library using unique molecular identifiers, the study reports. TCRdb passed the PCR reads through MiXCR, listing each CDR3 protein once. The sample consists of approximately 520,000 distinct CDR3 sequences, 32% of them appearing once. Sequences were derived from PBMCs from the stem cell graft donor, sampled from the stem cell graft. The source is a human donor who donated a stem cell graft to a child with aplastic anemia.

In its sample, this clonotype was seen a few times. In DNA, the CDR3 is TGTGCCAGCTCACCACTAGTAAGGGGCTCGCGGAGCACTGAAGCTTTCTTT. Translated, it gives CASSPLVRGSRSTEAFF. The chain is built from TRBV18 and TRBJ1-1, with D possibly matching TRBD1 (5 bases). Germline V CDR1 and CDR2: KGHSH, LQKENI. The CDR3 extends over 17 amino acids. The V gene lost 1 base and the J gene lost 4 bases, with 19 bases spanning the gap.

This clonotype was counted at least ten times. The CDR3 DNA reads as TGCAGTGCTAGCCAACTAGGGACAGGCCGCTATGGCTACACCTTC. Amino acid sequence: CSASQLGTGRYGYTF. The V and J genes are TRBV20-1 and TRBJ1-2, with 8 bases that match TRBD1. Germline CDR1 is DFQATT and CDR2 is SNEGSKA (reference sequence). V trimming: 3 bases; J trimming: 4 bases; junction bases outside the gene matches: 10. The CDR3 extends over 15 amino acids.

This clonotype was seen a single time. The chain couples TRBV29-1 to TRBJ2-1, with 7 bases fitting TRBD1. The germline V gene encodes CDR1 SQVTM and CDR2 ANQGSEA. V dropped 6 bases and J dropped 5; count of bases not matched to a gene: 4. The CDR3 length is 12 residues. CDR3 in DNA: TGCAGCGTCGGCGACAGGGACAATGAGCAGTTCTTC. Protein: CSVGDRDNEQFF.

V gene TRBV3-1 combines with J gene TRBJ2-3; D perhaps matches TRBD1 (6 bases). V was cut by 4 bases and J by 7 bases, with 15 bases left in between. The CDR3 length is 14 residues. CDR1 and CDR2 (germline): LGHDT, YNNKEL (reference sequence). CDR3 sequence: CASSRQGTTHTQYF. DNA for the CDR3: TGTGCCAGCAGCCGGCAGGGGACCACCCATACGCAGTATTTT.

The chain carries TRBV30 and TRBJ2-5; D perhaps matches TRBD2 (5 bases). The CDR3 is 16 amino acids. V lost 1 base and J lost 6, with 21 bases in between. CDR1 and CDR2 (germline): GTSNPN, SVGIG (reference sequence). The CDR3, as DNA: TGTGCCTGGAGTGGAATAGAAAGCGGCTGGTTACAGACCCAGTACTTC. It codes for CAWSGIESGWLQTQYF. Full variable domain (outside the CDR3, taken from reference TRBV30 and TRBJ2-5): SQTIHQWPATLVQPVGSPLSLECTVEGTSNPNLYWYRQAAGRGLQLLFYSVGIGQISSEVPQNLSASRPQDRQFILSSKKLLLSDSGFYLCAWSGIESGWLQTQYFGPGTRLLVL.

This clonotype was seen a handful of times. The rearrangement links TRBV6-1 to TRBJ1-1, with 7 bases matching TRBD1. V gave up 6 bases and J gave up 1 base; unmatched junction bases: 5. Per the germline V gene, CDR1 is MNHNS and CDR2 is SASEGT. The CDR3 extends over 14 amino acids. Here the CDR3 reads CASRKGARNTEAFF. CDR3 nucleotides: TGTGCCAGCAGAAAGGGGGCGCGGAACACTGAAGCTTTCTTT.

As concerns this clonotype: A much larger clone lies one base from this, so it may be a read error. This likely comes from a read error, as the CDR3 has no conserved phenylalanine or tryptophan at its end. V usage is TRBV20-1 and J usage is TRBJ2-3; D is possibly TRBD2 (6 bases). This CDR3 has 14 amino acids. V was trimmed by 2 bases and J by 1 base, leaving 10 bases between them. Germline CDR1 DFQATT, CDR2 SNEGSKA (reference sequence). The CDR3 loop reads CSARQGLRTDTQYL. The CDR3, as DNA: TGCAGTGCTAGACAGGGACTGCGCACAGATACGCAGTATTTG.

The chain joins TRBV7-2 to TRBJ2-7, with D perhaps TRBD1 (7 bases). The CDR3 runs to 17 residues. Trimming removed 3 bases from V and 0 bases from J, with 18 bases in between. Germline CDR1 SGHTA, CDR2 FQGNSA. CDR3 DNA sequence: TGTGCCAGCAGCTTGATAGGGGGCGGGGAGAGCTCCTACGAGCAGTACTTC. The encoded protein is CASSLIGGGESSYEQYF.

This clonotype was seen only once. The rearrangement joins TRBV20-1 to TRBJ2-1, with D perhaps given as TRBD1 or TRBD2 (6 bases each). Trimming stripped 6 bases from V and 9 bases from J, with 21 bases between. Germline V gene sequence: CDR1 DFQATT, CDR2 SNEGSKA (reference sequence). This CDR3 is 14 amino acids long. The DNA of the CDR3 is TGCAGTGCCCCCAAACCGGGGGCGGTGGTTGAGCAGTTCTTC. Amino acid sequence: CSAPKPGAVVEQFF.

The chain is built from TRBV29-1 and TRBJ2-5, with 9 bases aligning to TRBD1. The J segment lost 2 bases and the V segment lost 6 bases, leaving 7 bases of the junction unmatched. Germline V CDR1 and CDR2: SQVTM, ANQGSEA. This CDR3 comprises 14 residues. The DNA for the CDR3 is TGCAGCGTCGGGACAGGGAGTAATCAAGAGACCCAGTACTTC. As protein: CSVGTGSNQETQYF.

As DNA, the CDR3 is TGTGCCACCAGTGATTCGTGGTTTTATGGCTACACCTTC. Translation: CATSDSWFYGYTF. This rearrangement joins TRBV24-1 to TRBJ1-2; D gene ambiguous. Per the germline V gene, CDR1 is KGHDR and CDR2 is SFDVKD. The V gene lost 2 bases and the J gene lost 5 bases, with 8 bases spanning the gap. CDR3 size: 13 residues.

This chain joins TRBV2 and TRBJ2-3; D gene uncertain. Trimming left V 6 bases short and J 5 bases short, with 9 bases between. This CDR3 region has 12 residues. Germline V CDR1 and CDR2: SNHLY, FYNNEI. As DNA, the CDR3 is TGTGCCAGCAGGCCCAGCGTAGATACGCAGTATTTT. The encoded protein is CASRPSVDTQYF.

In its sample, this clonotype was seen many times. The chain combines TRBV10-3 with TRBJ1-2; TRBD1 agrees at 7 bases. Germline-derived CDR1 and CDR2 are ENHRY and SYGVKD. V shed 3 bases, J shed 7 bases, and the junction held 8 bases outside the gene matches. The CDR3 has 14 residues. CDR3: CAISELQGKGGYTF. The CDR3 DNA reads TGTGCCATCAGTGAACTACAGGGGAAGGGTGGCTACACCTTC.

This clonotype was seen more than once but under ten times. The genes are TRBV14 and TRBJ2-1; D could derive from TRBD1 or TRBD2 (5 bases each). The CDR3 spans 17 residues. V gave up 0 bases and J gave up 0 bases, with 12 bases separating them. Germline V gives CDR1 SGHDN, CDR2 FVKESK. CDR3 nucleotides: TGTGCCAGCAGCCAAGATTACGGGACCATCTCCTACAATGAGCAGTTCTTC. This sequence encodes CASSQDYGTISYNEQFF.

This clonotype was counted between two and nine times. V usage is TRBV29-1 and J usage is TRBJ1-1; possibly TRBD1 for D (6 bases). The CDR3 has 13 amino acids. V was shortened by 7 bases and J by 0 bases, with 12 bases between the two germline ends. CDR1 SQVTM and CDR2 ANQGSEA come from the germline V gene. CDR3 region: CSAWTALNTEAFF. CDR3 nucleotides: TGCAGCGCTTGGACAGCCTTGAACACTGAAGCTTTCTTT.

This clonotype came up a few times. This chain uses TRBV27 with TRBJ2-7; D might be TRBD1 (6 bases). CDR3 length: 13 amino acids. Per germline, CDR1 MNHEY and CDR2 SMNVEV (reference sequence). V lost 6 bases to trimming and J lost 9 bases, with 18 bases between them. The CDR3: CASSPYKGVGQYF. In nucleotides, the CDR3 is TGTGCCAGCAGCCCCTATAAGGGGGTCGGGCAGTACTTC.

This clonotype came up a few times. The rearrangement uses TRBV29-1 and TRBJ2-7, with 8 positions matching TRBD2. Germline V gene data show CDR1 as SQVTM and CDR2 as ANQGSEA. There are 13 residues in the CDR3. The J segment lost 3 bases and the V segment lost 4 bases, leaving 5 bases of the junction unmatched. The CDR3 sequence: CSVVAGGLYEQYF. CDR3 coding DNA: TGCAGCGTTGTGGCGGGAGGACTCTACGAGCAGTACTTC.

The V and J genes are TRBV14 and TRBJ2-1; D is possibly TRBD1 (5 bases). Trimming shortened V by 4 bases and J by 7 bases, and 17 bases separated the two germline ends. Germline V gene lookup returns CDR1 SGHDN and CDR2 FVKESK. This CDR3 region has 15 residues. CDR3 protein: CASSPGFYDGNEQFF. Here the CDR3 DNA reads TGTGCCAGCAGCCCAGGGTTTTACGACGGGAATGAGCAGTTCTTC.

The V call is TRBV12-3 or TRBV12-4, the J call TRBJ1-2, with D possibly being TRBD1 (6 bases). V shed 6 bases and J shed 4 bases, with 12 bases lying between them. This CDR3 contains 13 residues. The CDR3: CASSPRGAYGYTF. CDR3 coding DNA: TGTGCCAGCAGCCCCAGGGGAGCCTATGGCTACACCTTC.

This sequence joins TRBV4-3 and TRBJ2-3; tentatively, D is TRBD2 (6 bases). The V end was cut by 3 bases, the J end by 6 bases, with 19 bases between. The CDR3 consists of 16 residues. Per germline, CDR1 LGHNA and CDR2 YSLEER. CDR3: CASSHRWGVAVDTQYF. CDR3 nucleotide sequence: TGCGCCAGCAGCCACCGATGGGGGGTAGCGGTGGATACGCAGTATTTT.

The chain recombines TRBV15 with TRBJ2-1; 14 bases line up with TRBD2. This CDR3 has 16 residues. Germline CDR1 and CDR2: LNHNV and YYDKDF (reference sequence). J lost 8 bases, V lost 4 bases, and 7 bases had no gene match. The CDR3 sequence: CATSTRLAGGSDEQFF. DNA for the CDR3: TGTGCCACCAGCACCCGACTAGCGGGAGGGTCGGATGAGCAGTTCTTC. The full variable domain, completed using reference TRBV15 and TRBJ2-1, is DAMVIQNPRYQVTQFGKPVTLSCSQTLNHNVMYWYQQKSSQAPKLLFHYYDKDFNNEADTPDNFQSRRPNTSFCFLDIRSPGLGDTAMYLCATSTRLAGGSDEQFFGPGTRLTVL.